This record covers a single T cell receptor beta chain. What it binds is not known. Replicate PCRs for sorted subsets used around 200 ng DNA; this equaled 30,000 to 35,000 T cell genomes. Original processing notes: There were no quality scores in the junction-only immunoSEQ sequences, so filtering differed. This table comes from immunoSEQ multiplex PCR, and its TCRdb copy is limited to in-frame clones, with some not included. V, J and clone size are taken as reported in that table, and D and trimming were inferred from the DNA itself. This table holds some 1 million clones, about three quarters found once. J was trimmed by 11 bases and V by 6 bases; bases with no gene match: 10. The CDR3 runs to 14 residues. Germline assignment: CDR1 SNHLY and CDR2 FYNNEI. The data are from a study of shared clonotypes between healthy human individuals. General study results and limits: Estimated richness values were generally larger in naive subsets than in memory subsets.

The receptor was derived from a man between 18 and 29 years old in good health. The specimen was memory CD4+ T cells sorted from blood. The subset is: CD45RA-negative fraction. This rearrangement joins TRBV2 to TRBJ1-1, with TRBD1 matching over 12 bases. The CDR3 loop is CASRTGTGGAEAFF. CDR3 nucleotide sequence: TGTGCCAGCAGGACTGGGACAGGGGGCGCAGAGGCTTTCTTT.